These 30 T cell receptor beta chains were sequenced from one sample in a study of monozygotic twins with inflammatory bowel disease. Reprocessing the 5' RACE reads, TCRdb reports a single entry for every CDR3 protein and omits DNA. This sample contains 300,000 to 400,000 distinct CDR3 sequences. Sequencing was performed on blood. The receptors originated from a human donor with ulcerative colitis or Crohn's disease, or a healthy co-twin of an affected twin (not recorded which).

This sequence joins TRBV12-5 and TRBJ2-3. Germline-derived CDR1 and CDR2 are LGHNT and FRNRAP. The CDR3 is 15 residues long. The CDR3 sequence is CASGLEVGFADTQYF.

J is TRBJ1-5 and V is TRBV7-3; as DNA is missing, the TRBD1 call by TCRdb cannot be tested. The germline gives CDR1 SGHTA, CDR2 FQGTGA. The CDR3 totals 13 residues. The CDR3 spells CASSSGGSQPQHF.

The gene calls are TRBV4-1 and TRBJ1-1; TCRdb gives TRBD1 as the D gene, but with no DNA this cannot be confirmed. The CDR3 totals 12 residues. CDR1 is MGHRA and CDR2 is YSYEKL in the germline V gene. The CDR3 here is CASSSPGPKAFF.

The V and J genes are TRBV7-9 and TRBJ1-4. CDR3 length equals 13 residues. Germline CDR1 is SEHNR and CDR2 is FQNEAQ (reference sequence). CDR3 protein: CASSLVTLEKLFF.

The J gene is TRBJ2-3, the V gene TRBV28. Germline values: CDR1 MDHEN, CDR2 SYDVKM. The CDR3 covers 12 residues. CDR3 sequence: CASSPQTDTQYF.

This chain's CDR3 is CASSLAPYRGELFF. The J gene is TRBJ2-2, the V gene TRBV13. Germline CDR1 reads PRHDT; CDR2 reads FYEKMQ (reference sequence). The CDR3 is made up of 14 amino acids.

The chain recombines TRBV29-1 with TRBJ1-3. The CDR3 has 12 residues. Germline V lookup: CDR1 SQVTM, CDR2 ANQGSEA. The CDR3 sequence: CSALRGDNTIYF.

This chain uses TRBV3-1 with TRBJ2-7; TCRdb gives TRBD2 as the D gene, but with no DNA this cannot be confirmed. CDR1 LGHDT and CDR2 YNNKEL come from the germline V gene (reference sequence). CDR3 size: 13 residues. This CDR3 reads CAVRSGSNHEQYF.

The chain couples TRBV29-1 to TRBJ2-5; no DNA is available, so the TRBD1 call from TCRdb remains unchecked. The CDR3 sequence is 14 residues long. The germline CDR1 and CDR2 sequences are SQVTM and ANQGSEA. The CDR3 sequence: CSVEPLARGETQYF.

The chain joins TRBV3-1 to TRBJ2-1; no DNA is available, so the TRBD1 call from TCRdb remains unchecked. Germline assignment: CDR1 LGHDT and CDR2 YNNKEL (reference sequence). The CDR3 has 16 amino acids. The CDR3 reads CASSQWGQGTVDEQFF.

The V call is TRBV5-5, the J call TRBJ1-2; TCRdb's assignment of TRBD1 cannot be checked, as there is no DNA. Germline CDR1 reads SGHKS; CDR2 reads YYEKEE (reference sequence). This CDR3 is 16 amino acids long. The CDR3 loop reads CASSLLGQGSGYGYTF. The full variable domain, in which reference TRBV5-5 and TRBJ1-2 provide the parts outside the CDR3, is DAGVTQSPTHLIKTRGQQVTLRCSPISGHKSVSWYQQVLGQGPQFIFQYYEKEERGRGNFPDRFSARQFPNYSSELNVNALLLGDSALYLCASSLLGQGSGYGYTFGSGTRLTVV.

The gene calls are TRBV29-1 and TRBJ2-5; the D gene TCRdb calls, TRBD1, cannot be checked with no DNA. This CDR3 comprises 12 residues. The germline CDR1 and CDR2 sequences are SQVTM and ANQGSEA. The CDR3 reads CSVIYRGETQYF.

The J gene is TRBJ2-1, the V gene TRBV12-5. Germline-derived CDR1 and CDR2 are LGHNT and FRNRAP. The CDR3 extends over 14 amino acids. CDR3 amino acids: CASGLGANYNEQFF. Filled out from reference TRBV12-5 and TRBJ2-1, the complete variable domain reads DARVTQTPRHKVTEMGQEVTMRCQPILGHNTVFWYRQTMMQGLELLAYFRNRAPLDDSGMPKDRFSAEMPDATLATLKIQPSEPRDSAVYFCASGLGANYNEQFFGPGTRLTVL.

The chain employs TRBV19 and TRBJ2-7; TCRdb's D gene call, TRBD1, goes unchecked for lack of DNA. The CDR3 has 17 residues. Germline CDR1 LNHDA, CDR2 SQIVND (reference sequence). CDR3 in amino acids: CASSFGPWGQADYEQYF.

The chain combines TRBV30 with TRBJ2-3; absent DNA, TCRdb's TRBD2 call cannot be checked. Germline CDR1 reads GTSNPN; CDR2 reads SVGIG (reference sequence). CDR3 length: 16 amino acids. CDR3 loop: CAWSEGVGGLADTQYF. The full variable domain, with the rest looked up from reference TRBV30 and TRBJ2-3, is SQTIHQWPATLVQPVGSPLSLECTVEGTSNPNLYWYRQAAGRGLQLLFYSVGIGQISSEVPQNLSASRPQDRQFILSSKKLLLSDSGFYLCAWSEGVGGLADTQYFGPGTRLTVL.

The CDR3 here is CSARPSGRGGNEQFF. The V call is TRBV20-1, the J call TRBJ2-1; lacking DNA, the TRBD1 call made by TCRdb goes unchecked. CDR3 size: 15 residues. From germline, CDR1 is DFQATT and CDR2 SNEGSKA (reference sequence).

The chain carries TRBV5-1 and TRBJ1-4; TCRdb's D gene call, TRBD1, goes unchecked for lack of DNA. CDR1 is SGHRS, CDR2 YFSETQ, per germline. The CDR3 has 14 residues. The CDR3 sequence: CASSWGGQGEKLFF.

The rearrangement uses TRBV20-1 and TRBJ1-1. The CDR3 sequence is 12 residues long. Per germline, CDR1 DFQATT and CDR2 SNEGSKA (reference sequence). CDR3 residues: CSARLEGSRAFF.

The V gene is TRBV11-3, the J gene TRBJ2-7. CDR3 length equals 13 residues. Germline CDR1 SGHNT, CDR2 YENEEA. The CDR3: CASSDRGSYEQYF.

The J gene is TRBJ1-5, the V gene TRBV7-2. Germline V CDR1 and CDR2: SGHTA, FQGNSA. This CDR3 has 13 amino acids. CDR3 residues: CASSFNLGAPQHF.

The V gene is TRBV5-4, the J gene TRBJ2-3; without DNA, the TCRdb call of TRBD1 cannot be checked. Germline CDR1 is SGHNT and CDR2 is YYREEE (reference sequence). There are 17 residues in the CDR3. The CDR3 here is CASSLTAYGGGTDTQYF.

The rearrangement uses TRBV4-2 and TRBJ2-1; TCRdb's D call of TRBD2 is untestable without DNA. The V gene's germline CDR1 is LGHNA and CDR2 YNFKEQ. This CDR3 has 20 residues. The CDR3 reads CASSQPRTSGGASSYNEQFF.

CDR3: CASSREPGGLYEQYF. This chain joins TRBV4-3 and TRBJ2-7. Per germline, CDR1 LGHNA and CDR2 YSLEER. This CDR3 is built from 15 residues.

The chain carries TRBV27 and TRBJ2-7; TCRdb picks TRBD2, but there is no DNA to check that call. The germline V gene has CDR1 MNHEY and CDR2 SMNVEV (reference sequence). The CDR3 runs to 14 residues. The CDR3: CASSHSGPSYEQYF.

The chain is built from TRBV5-1 and TRBJ1-1; absent DNA, TCRdb's TRBD1 call cannot be checked. Germline CDR1 reads SGHRS; CDR2 reads YFSETQ. The CDR3 sequence is 13 residues long. This CDR3 reads CASSLTGLSKAFF.

The chain carries TRBV24-1 and TRBJ2-2; there is no DNA to check the TCRdb D call of TRBD2. The V gene's germline CDR1 is KGHDR and CDR2 SFDVKD. The CDR3 has 15 residues. The CDR3 reads CATSASGLAGGQLFF.

This chain's CDR3 is CSAPTATGRSGAKNIQYF. The V and J genes are TRBV20-1 and TRBJ2-4; TCRdb's assignment of TRBD1 cannot be checked, as there is no DNA. Germline loops: CDR1 DFQATT, CDR2 SNEGSKA (reference sequence). This CDR3 is built from 18 residues.

The genes are TRBV5-1 and TRBJ1-1. The CDR3 contains 12 residues. Germline loops: CDR1 SGHRS, CDR2 YFSETQ. CDR3 protein: CASSFWGDEAFF.

The chain carries TRBV4-1 and TRBJ2-7; TCRdb returns TRBD1, unconfirmable since there is no DNA. CDR3 length: 16 residues. Germline assignment: CDR1 MGHRA and CDR2 YSYEKL. CDR3 sequence reads: CASSPSRGQVTYEQYF.

J is TRBJ2-6 and V is TRBV12-3 or TRBV12-4; the TRBD1 assignment by TCRdb is unverifiable without DNA. This CDR3 has 15 residues. The CDR3 region is CASRTGGPGANVLTF.